This T cell receptor (beta chain) was identified in a study of cytomegalovirus exposure and HLA in healthy donors. Study-wide findings and caveats: Over 150 TCR beta chains were listed as cytomegalovirus-associated. Later analysis identified a missense DCLRE1C variant that was linked to TCR beta V- and J-gene trimming. Later analysis reportedly placed an Asian-associated ancestry cluster below the roughly 670-donor mean in N-insertions.

Germline CDR1 is GTSNPN and CDR2 is SVGIG (reference sequence). V trimming: 5 bases; J trimming: 4 bases; junction bases outside the gene matches: 7. CDR3 length equals 13 residues. As for this clone: The target antigen is unknown.

The PCR made use of 60 Vbeta and 13 Jbeta primers. TCRdb's table, derived via immunoSEQ multiplex PCR, lists solely in-frame clones and lacks some. The repertoire holds some 140,000 clones, with more than 75% as singletons. The chain uses TRBV30 and TRBJ1-1; 7 bases map to TRBD1. Sequencing was carried out using PBMCs. The origin of this receptor is a man aged 30 to 45 in good health and CMV-seronegative. The CDR3 loop is CAWCGGGSTEAFF. For the CDR3, the DNA is TGTGCCTGGTGTGGAGGGGGCAGCACTGAAGCTTTCTTT.